Detailed here is one TCR beta chain. As yet, its antigen is unknown. This CDR3 comprises 18 residues. Assay: immunoSEQ multiplex PCR; the TCRdb copy retains only in-frame clones and omits some. The table lists 90,000 to 120,000 clones, roughly nine tenths of them singletons. The sample comes from a study of T cell responses to AZD1222 COVID-19 vaccine. Overall study findings and caveats: Donors were mostly white British, more females; clonal diversity possibly underestimated. Reportedly, nearly half of unique spike TCRs recognized epitopes outside B.1.351/B.1.1.7 mutations. Baseline seropositivity occurred in only a handful of AZD1222 recipients. Repertoires were collected only later (after the peak T cell response had occurred).

This clonotype originated in an adult who received the MenACWY meningococcal vaccine as a control. This rearrangement joins TRBV21-1 to TRBJ2-7; the table calls TRBD1, which could not be checked here. TRBV21-1 is designated a pseudogene. This specimen was peripheral blood, taken 28 days after the second dose of the MenACWY control vaccine. This chain's CDR3 is CASSIMWEHRDRVYEQYF. For the CDR3, the DNA is TGTGCCAGCAGCATAATGTGGGAACACCGGGACAGGGTTTACGAGCAGTACTTC.